This TCR beta chain is drawn from a study of blood T cells in healthy people across ages. Study-wide points: It was held that the diversity estimates obtained from one million T cells were underestimates. Per million T cells, TCR beta diversity dropped about linearly as age rose.

Extraction yielded at least 5 micrograms of total RNA per sample. The second PCR ran about 7 to 12 cycles with a sample-barcoded 5' primer and J-beta primers. Each CDR3 protein gets one entry after TCRdb re-called the 5' RACE reads with MiXCR. Counted here are fewer than 900,000 distinct CDR3 sequences, roughly 49% occurring once; the ten biggest clones make up roughly 34%. With V trimmed by 8 bases and J by 7 bases, 8 bases remained unmatched. There are 14 residues in the CDR3. In regard to this clonotype: Its specificity is not known.

The TCR comes from a woman aged 60 to 75 in good health. The sequenced sample was blood. This chain connects TRBV12-3 or TRBV12-4 to TRBJ1-6, with 7 bases matching TRBD1. CDR3 coding DNA: TGTGCCAGCCTTTGGACAGGAGTAAATTCACCCCTCCACTTT. Translation gives CASLWTGVNSPLHF.